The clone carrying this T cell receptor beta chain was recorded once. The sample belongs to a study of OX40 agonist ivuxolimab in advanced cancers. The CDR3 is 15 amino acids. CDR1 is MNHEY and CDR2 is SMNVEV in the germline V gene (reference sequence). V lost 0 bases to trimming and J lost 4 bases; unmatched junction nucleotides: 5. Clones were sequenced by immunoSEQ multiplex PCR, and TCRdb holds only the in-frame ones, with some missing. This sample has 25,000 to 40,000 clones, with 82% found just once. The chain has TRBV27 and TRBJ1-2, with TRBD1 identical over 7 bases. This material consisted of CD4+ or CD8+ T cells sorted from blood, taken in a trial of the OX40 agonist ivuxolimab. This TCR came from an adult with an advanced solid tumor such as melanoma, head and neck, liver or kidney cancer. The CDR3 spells CASSLSLGQAYGYTF. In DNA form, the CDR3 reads TGTGCCAGCAGTTTATCGCTAGGACAGGCCTATGGCTACACCTTC.